This paragraph covers one T cell receptor (beta chain) sequence. This sample stems from a study of blood T cell repertoires in COVID-19. Study background: Whether acute or convalescent, the COVID-19 samples came from the United States, Italy and Spain. T cells, B-cell-depleted T cells, or PBMCs supplied cDNA or gDNA.

Original analysis: Nucleated cell number was recorded as an estimate derived from reference gene primer amplification. Generated by immunoSEQ multiplex PCR, the TCRdb table keeps only in-frame clones and is missing some. V, J and clone size reflect that table, while D and trimming were determined from the DNA. The sample has some 200,000 clones; about nine tenths are singletons. There are 13 residues in the CDR3. Germline-derived CDR1 and CDR2 are GTSNPN and SVGIG (reference sequence). Trimming cost V 4 bases and J 8 bases; bases outside gene matches: 5. The receptor was isolated from a man aged 50 to 60 with acute or convalescent COVID-19. Material: peripheral blood. The J gene is TRBJ1-2, the V gene TRBV30; 12 bases are shared with TRBD1. The CDR3 coding sequence is TGTGCCTGGAAGGGACAGGGGGCTGCGGGCTACACCTTC. The encoded protein is CAWKGQGAAGYTF.